Listed here are 10 T cell receptor beta chains from one sample, sequenced in a study of blood T cell repertoires in COVID-19. The protocol was immunoSEQ multiplex PCR, while the TCRdb copy is restricted to in-frame clones and leaves out a portion. The sample has 110,000 or so clones, roughly 88% seen once; the top ten hold almost 8.5%. Input material: peripheral blood. These receptors were collected from a woman aged 70-85 years who had recovered from COVID-19.

This clone was detected only once. This sequence joins TRBV5-5 and TRBJ2-7, with 10 bases aligning to TRBD1. This CDR3 comprises 16 residues. Germline trimming cut 1 base from V and 3 bases from J; bases unmatched to any gene: 7. CDR1 SGHKS and CDR2 YYEKEE come from the germline V gene (reference sequence). CDR3 coding DNA: TGTGCCAGCAGCTTGCGCCTGGGACAGGGGAACTACGAGCAGTACTTC. Residues: CASSLRLGQGNYEQYF.

V is TRBV27 and J is TRBJ1-1; D ambiguous. From germline, CDR1 is MNHEY and CDR2 SMNVEV (reference sequence). The CDR3 is 13 residues long. V was pared by 6 bases and J by 0 bases, with 8 bases between. The CDR3 DNA sequence: TGTGCCAGCAGAGATACATTGAACACTGAAGCTTTCTTT. It codes for CASRDTLNTEAFF.

The chain uses TRBV5-1 and TRBJ2-5; TRBD1 matches 8 bases. The length of the CDR3 is 15 residues. V was clipped by 4 bases and J by 1 base; unmatched bases: 6. CDR1 and CDR2 from the germline V gene are SGHRS and YFSETQ. The CDR3 loop is CASSPDRAFQETQYF. Here the CDR3 DNA reads TGCGCCAGCAGCCCGGACAGGGCCTTCCAAGAGACCCAGTACTTC.

There are a few counts of this clone. This sequence joins TRBV9 and TRBJ2-7, with 11 bases aligning to TRBD2. Germline V gene lookup returns CDR1 SGDLS and CDR2 YYNGEE. V shed 4 bases and J 3 bases; nucleotides not matched to a gene: 15. CDR3 length: 18 residues. CDR3 protein: CASSPSGGTSGRHYEQYF. CDR3 nucleotides: TGTGCCAGCAGCCCCTCCGGGGGTACTAGCGGGAGACACTACGAGCAGTACTTC.

The chain is built from TRBV29-1 and TRBJ2-1; no clear D gene. Trimming took off 3 bases at V and 0 bases at J, with 3 bases between the two ends. Germline lookup yields CDR1 SQVTM and CDR2 ANQGSEA. This CDR3 spans 12 amino acids. The CDR3 here is CSVESSYNEQFF. The CDR3 bases are TGCAGCGTTGAGAGCTCCTACAATGAGCAGTTCTTC.

The chain joins TRBV7-3 to TRBJ2-2; D remains ambiguous. The CDR3 has 15 amino acids. Trimming removed 2 bases at V and 4 bases at J, with 11 bases between. Germline values: CDR1 SGHTA, CDR2 FQGTGA. CDR3 loop: CASSLGQPSTGELFF. The CDR3 bases are TGTGCCAGCAGCTTAGGGCAGCCCAGCACCGGGGAGCTGTTTTTT.

This sequence joins TRBV29-1 and TRBJ2-1; 10 bases fit TRBD2. Looked up from germline, CDR1 is SQVTM and CDR2 is ANQGSEA. J was trimmed by 12 bases and V by 1 base; bases with no gene match: 3. The CDR3 consists of 12 residues. The CDR3 DNA reads as TGCAGCGTTGAAGCTAGCGGGAGTTCGCAGTTCTTC. This sequence encodes CSVEASGSSQFF.

The rearrangement uses TRBV28 and TRBJ1-1, with D perhaps matching TRBD1 (6 bases). The CDR3 is 20 residues long. V was cut by 5 bases and J by 0 bases, with 28 bases left in between. Germline-derived CDR1 and CDR2 are MDHEN and SYDVKM. CDR3 nucleotides: TGTGCCAGCAGTCCTATCACCCGGGGCATTAACAGGGCCATGAACACTGAAGCTTTCTTT. It codes for CASSPITRGINRAMNTEAFF.

This chain connects TRBV6-5 to TRBJ1-3; 7 bases line up with TRBD1. The CDR3 length is 15 residues. Trimming cost V 2 bases and J 0 bases; bases outside gene matches: 1. From germline, CDR1 is MNHEY and CDR2 SVGAGI. The CDR3: CASSYGTDSGNTIYF. CDR3 in DNA: TGTGCCAGCAGTTACGGGACAGACTCTGGAAACACCATATATTTT.

This chain links TRBV12-3 or TRBV12-4 with TRBJ2-5, with D possibly being TRBD1 (6 bases). CDR3 length equals 12 residues. Trimming took off 6 bases at V and 5 bases at J, with 10 bases between the two ends. CDR3: CASSQQGETQYF. The CDR3 DNA reads TGTGCCAGCAGCCAACAGGGTGAGACCCAGTACTTC.